This TCR beta chain was obtained from a study of T-cell reconstitution after alpha-beta-depleted transplantation in children. Overall study results and limits: Roughly two months post-transplant, alpha-beta T cells reportedly originated from several hundred graft clones that had expanded. High day-60 TCRbeta diversity in some patients came from surviving recipient T cells and thymic progenitors.

The CDR3 loop spans 14 amino acids. Trimming removed 3 bases from V and 5 bases from J, with 14 bases in between. Library preparation (for TCRbeta) was performed with unique molecular identifiers. TCRdb re-derived calls from the PCR reads in MiXCR, one entry per CDR3 protein. The sample carries about 420,000 distinct CDR3 sequences, 15% to 20% recorded once. Concerning this clonotype itself: Its antigen is still unknown.

This receptor was obtained from a boy less than two years old who had a stem cell transplant for Wiskott-Aldrich syndrome, so the T cells may come from the graft donor. The J gene is TRBJ2-7, the V gene TRBV12-3 or TRBV12-4; possibly TRBD1 for D (5 bases). This material consisted of PBMCs, mostly from graft donor cells, taken 360 days after TCRalphabeta/CD19-depleted stem cell transplant. The CDR3 bases are TGTGCCAGCAGTTTGGGTCCAGGGCGAAACGAGCAGTACTTC. It translates to CASSLGPGRNEQYF.